This T cell receptor beta chain was captured by sequencing in a study of blood T cell repertoires in COVID-19 (dated by TCRdb to about 2020). As for the study more broadly: Collaborator samples came from the United States, Italy and Spain and covered acute and convalescent phases of COVID-19. The material from the prospective study consisted of cDNA or gDNA derived from T cells, B-cell-depleted T cells, or PBMCs. Deeply sampled blood TCRbeta repertoires from subjects exposed to, actively infected with, or recovered from COVID-19 were included in the dataset. The repertoires were released in a freely available public database meant as a resource for research on the immune response to SARS-CoV-2. Samples were obtained from the ongoing ImmuneRACE study (first 160 participants) and from over 1,000 subjects provided by 6 global collaborators. A de-identified subject ID, COVID-19 status, age in years and sex were almost always included in the sample metadata. Where HLA class I and class II types were available, the types were taken from metadata supplied by the sample provider, not from assay-based typing. The paper as a whole reports these results and caveats: The amount of clinical and demographic metadata varied by source and participant and was provided uncurated.

This clone was counted a few times. This clone's antigen is unknown. The sample holds no much larger clone one base away, and base qualities are not on file. Whole blood was collected in K2EDTA tubes by collaborating institutions according to the institutions' own protocols. Collaborator samples were shipped for TCRbeta analysis as frozen whole blood, isolated PBMCs, or DNA extracted from either sample type. The junction carries 5 bases between V and J, which are trimmed by 2 bases and 1 base respectively. The cysteine opens and the phenylalanine closes a CDR3 of 12 amino acids. Just the 36-base CDR3 DNA is kept, in frame starting at base 1. CDR1 and CDR2, per the germline V gene (reference sequence), are GTSNPN and SVGIG. TCRbeta CDR3 regions were amplified from genomic DNA using the immunoSEQ Assay, a bias-controlled multiplex PCR. The original methods were these. Nucleated cell counts per sample were estimated from amplification of reference gene primers within the assay. To quantify the absolute abundance of each unique TCRbeta CDR3 rearrangement, sequence reads were collapsed and filtered. For each sample, productive Simpson clonality was calculated as the square root of Simpson's diversity index over productive rearrangements. TCRdb's version of the immuneACCESS table is confined to in-frame rearrangements and falls short of the full clone set. An unresolved V gene accounts for under half of the shortfall where checked; the remainder is of unknown origin. V and J calls plus clone size are reproduced from that table; the DNA served to infer D and trimming. The sample table records 30,000 to 35,000 clones; approximately 82% of these occur just once. About 42% of the sample belongs to the ten largest clones.

Recombination linked TRBV30 to TRBJ2-5, with the D gene too uncertain to name. Sequenced: peripheral blood. This TCR was sampled from a man older than 75 with active or convalescent COVID-19. The CDR3 corresponds to CAWSLLQETQYF. The nucleotide sequence is TGTGCCTGGAGTCTTCTCCAAGAGACCCAGTACTTC.